This TCR beta chain was obtained from a study of blood T cells in healthy people across ages. Study-wide results and caveats: TCR beta diversity was tightly associated with the proportion of naive T cells. Naive and antigen-experienced cells could not be conclusively compared, given unsorted PBMCs.

The germline V gene has CDR1 MGHRA and CDR2 YSYEKL. V dropped 0 bases and J dropped 9 bases, with 5 bases sitting between them. The CDR3 has 12 amino acids. The study isolated at least 6.5 million PBMCs from each sample. A second PCR, run for roughly 7 to 12 cycles, used a sample-barcoded 5' primer plus a J-beta primer mix. TCRdb used MiXCR to reprocess the 5' RACE reads, holding one entry per CDR3 protein. The table shows 1.2 million to 1.5 million distinct CDR3 sequences, with roughly 64% occurring only once. In regard to this clonotype: Its antigen is not known.

This chain connects TRBV4-1 to TRBJ2-2; D gene uncertain. Sequenced input: blood. The clonotype was recovered from a man between 18 and 35 years old in good health. The CDR3 DNA is TGCGCCAGCAGCCAAGAGTCCTGGGAGCTGTTTTTT. Its translation: CASSQESWELFF.